One and the same sample provided the 12 T cell receptor beta chains below, sequenced in a study of cytomegalovirus exposure and HLA in healthy donors. PCR was performed using 60 Vbeta and 13 Jbeta primers. Assay used: immunoSEQ multiplex PCR; TCRdb lists only in-frame clones, some missing. The table records about 200,000 clones, over 75% of them present only once. The sample consisted of PBMCs. The receptors stem from a boy aged 2 to 9 in good health and CMV-seronegative.

This clone was counted only a few times. This sequence joins TRBV4-1 and TRBJ2-4, with TRBD1 matching 9 bases. CDR3 length: 13 amino acids. Germline CDR1 reads MGHRA; CDR2 reads YSYEKL. The junction had 1 base not matched to a gene; V was cut back by 2 bases and J by 8 bases. CDR3 amino acids: CASSQTGGDIQYF. As DNA, the CDR3 is TGCGCCAGCAGCCAAACAGGGGGCGACATTCAGTACTTC.

This clone was seen once. The chain uses TRBV27 and TRBJ2-5, with D tentatively TRBD1 (5 bases). This CDR3 region has 17 residues. The V and J ends lost 6 bases and 5 bases respectively, with 25 bases between them. Germline V gives CDR1 MNHEY, CDR2 SMNVEV (reference sequence). CDR3 sequence: CASSISPPAGSTETQYF. Written as DNA, the CDR3 is TGTGCCAGCAGCATTTCCCCCCCGGCAGGGTCAACGGAGACCCAGTACTTC.

CDR3 residues: CASSIRGRPNEKLFF. Written as DNA, the CDR3 is TGTGCCAGTAGTATACGTGGGAGACCTAATGAAAAACTGTTTTTT. The gene calls are TRBV19 and TRBJ1-4; D gene unclear. CDR1 and CDR2 (germline): LNHDA, SQIVND (reference sequence). This CDR3 region has 15 residues. V was clipped by 2 bases and J by 3 bases, with 10 bases between them.

V usage is TRBV10-2 and J usage is TRBJ1-2; 8 bases match TRBD1. Unmatched junction bases numbered 10, after V lost 3 bases and J lost 4 bases. The germline V gene has CDR1 WSHSY and CDR2 SAAADI. The CDR3 loop spans 16 amino acids. CDR3 sequence reads: CASSDPPPGTGYGYTF. Here the CDR3 DNA reads TGCGCCAGCAGTGATCCACCCCCCGGGACAGGCTATGGCTACACCTTC.

The chain carries TRBV4-2 and TRBJ1-1; 8 nucleotides align to TRBD1. Germline assignment: CDR1 LGHNA and CDR2 YNFKEQ. There are 14 residues in the CDR3. V was clipped by 5 bases and J by 3 bases; unmatched bases: 5. The CDR3 is CASSGHRGDTEAFF. CDR3 sequence (DNA): TGTGCCAGCAGCGGACACAGGGGGGACACTGAAGCTTTCTTT.

This sequence joins TRBV30 and TRBJ1-3; 8 bases map to TRBD1. Germline V gene lookup returns CDR1 GTSNPN and CDR2 SVGIG (reference sequence). The CDR3 runs 13 residues. V lost 8 bases, J lost 2 bases, and 5 bases stayed unmatched. CDR3 protein: CAGRQGPGNTIYF. The CDR3 DNA sequence: TGTGCCGGAAGACAGGGGCCTGGAAACACCATATATTTT. The entire variable domain, with the rest obtained from reference TRBV30 and TRBJ1-3, is as follows: SQTIHQWPATLVQPVGSPLSLECTVEGTSNPNLYWYRQAAGRGLQLLFYSVGIGQISSEVPQNLSASRPQDRQFILSSKKLLLSDSGFYLCAGRQGPGNTIYFGEGSWLTVV.

The chain carries TRBV5-1 and TRBJ2-1; 9 bases agree with TRBD2. The trim removed 0 bases at V and 7 bases at J, leaving 8 bases unmatched. CDR1 is SGHRS and CDR2 is YFSETQ in the germline V gene. CDR3 length: 16 residues. The CDR3 here is CASSLAPSGVGNEQFF. As DNA, the CDR3 is TGCGCCAGCAGCTTGGCTCCTAGCGGGGTAGGGAATGAGCAGTTCTTC.

This clone has a single count. The gene calls are TRBV5-4 and TRBJ1-2; D not resolved. The CDR3 has 13 amino acids. The V end lost 4 bases, the J end lost 7 bases, and 14 bases lay between the germline ends. The germline CDR1 and CDR2 sequences are SGHNT and YYREEE (reference sequence). CDR3 residues: CASSTSGGGGYTF. The CDR3 DNA reads TGTGCCAGCAGCACCTCAGGAGGAGGTGGCTACACCTTC. The variable domain in full, completed from reference TRBV5-4 and TRBJ1-2, reads ETGVTQSPTHLIKTRGQQVTLRCSSQSGHNTVSWYQQALGQGPQFIFQYYREEENGRGNFPPRFSGLQFPNYSSELNVNALELDDSALYLCASSTSGGGGYTFGSGTRLTVV.

The rearrangement uses TRBV29-1 and TRBJ1-1, with D unresolved. Germline V CDR1 and CDR2: SQVTM, ANQGSEA. CDR3 length: 15 amino acids. Trimming removed 4 bases from V and 6 bases from J, with 21 bases in between. The CDR3 DNA reads TGCAGCGTTGTGGGTCAGGTTAATCGAAACGCTGAAGCTTTCTTT. The encoded protein is CSVVGQVNRNAEAFF. The full variable domain, its missing parts supplied by reference TRBV29-1 and TRBJ1-1, is SAVISQKPSRDICQRGTSLTIQCQVDSQVTMMFWYRQQPGQSLTLIATANQGSEATYESGFVIDKFPISRPNLTFSTLTVSNMSPEDSSIYLCSVVGQVNRNAEAFFGQGTRLTVV.

This rearrangement joins TRBV10-3 to TRBJ2-7, with 10 positions matching TRBD1. Germline values: CDR1 ENHRY, CDR2 SYGVKD. V trimming: 3 bases; J trimming: 6 bases; junction bases outside the gene matches: 5. CDR3 length equals 14 residues. The CDR3 sequence: CAISDKGQGIEQYF. For the CDR3, the DNA is TGTGCCATCAGTGACAAGGGACAGGGGATCGAGCAGTACTTC.

This chain links TRBV28 with TRBJ2-2, with D perhaps matching TRBD2 (6 bases). The CDR3 spans 14 residues. Trimming shortened V by 6 bases and J by 5 bases, and 13 bases separated the two germline ends. Germline V CDR1 and CDR2: MDHEN, SYDVKM. The CDR3 region is CASRRAGRTGELFF. CDR3 DNA: TGTGCCAGCAGGAGAGCGGGTCGTACCGGGGAGCTGTTTTTT.

The chain recombines TRBV4-1 with TRBJ1-1; D is perhaps TRBD1 (5 bases). The CDR3 covers 16 residues. CDR1 MGHRA and CDR2 YSYEKL come from the germline V gene. Trimming removed 0 bases from V and 3 bases from J, with 14 bases in between. The DNA of the CDR3 is TGCGCCAGCAGCCAAGATCGAGCAGGGACTTACACTGAAGCTTTCTTT. As protein: CASSQDRAGTYTEAFF.